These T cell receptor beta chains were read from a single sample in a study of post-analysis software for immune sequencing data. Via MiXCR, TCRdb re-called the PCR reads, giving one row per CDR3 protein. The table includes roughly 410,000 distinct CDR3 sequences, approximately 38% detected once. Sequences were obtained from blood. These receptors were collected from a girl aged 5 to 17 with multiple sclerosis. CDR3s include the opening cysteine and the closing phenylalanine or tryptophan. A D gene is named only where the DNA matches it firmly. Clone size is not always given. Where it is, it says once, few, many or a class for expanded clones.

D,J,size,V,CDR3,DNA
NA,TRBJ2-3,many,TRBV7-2,CASSLEWPTDTQYF,TGTGCCAGCAGCTTAGAATGGCCTACAGATACGCAGTATTTT
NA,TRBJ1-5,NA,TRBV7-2,CASSLRPGEGQPQHF,TGTGCCAGCAGTCTTAGGCCAGGGGAGGGACAGCCCCAGCATTTT
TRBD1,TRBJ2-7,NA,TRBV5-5,CASSSSGQPYEQYF,TGTGCCAGCAGTTCCTCGGGACAGCCCTACGAGCAGTACTTC
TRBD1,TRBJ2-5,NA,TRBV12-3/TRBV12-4,CASSKGAGLDGETQYF,TGTGCCAGCAGTAAGGGGGCAGGGCTGGATGGTGAGACCCAGTACTTC
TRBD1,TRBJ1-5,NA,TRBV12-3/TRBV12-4,CASSRSPDRGAQPQHF,TGTGCCAGCAGTCGTTCTCCCGACAGGGGAGCTCAGCCCCAGCATTTT
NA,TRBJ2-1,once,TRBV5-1,CASSPGQPNNEQFF,TGCGCCAGCAGCCCGGGGCAGCCGAACAATGAGCAGTTCTTC
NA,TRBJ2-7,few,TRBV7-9,CASSHRYGVEQYF,TGTGCCAGCAGCCACAGGTACGGCGTGGAGCAGTACTTC
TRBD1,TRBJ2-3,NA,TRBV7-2,CASSLRRGGHTDTQYF,TGTGCCAGCAGCTTAAGAAGAGGGGGCCATACAGATACGCAGTATTTT
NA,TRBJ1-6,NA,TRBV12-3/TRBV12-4,CASSQTQGRLQVGNSPLHF,TGTGCCAGCAGTCAAACCCAGGGAAGGTTACAGGTTGGAAATTCACCCCTCCACTTT
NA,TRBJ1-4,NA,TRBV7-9,CASSSPGLQGKLFF,TGTGCCAGCAGCTCCCCGGGGCTACAAGGAAAACTGTTTTTT
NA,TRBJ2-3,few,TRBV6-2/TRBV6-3,CASSYSPVHVGDTQYF,TGTGCCAGCAGTTACTCACCAGTACATGTCGGAGATACGCAGTATTTT
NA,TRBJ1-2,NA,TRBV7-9,CASSLVLEAFTANYGYTF,TGTGCCAGCAGCTTAGTATTGGAGGCTTTCACAGCTAACTATGGCTACACCTTC
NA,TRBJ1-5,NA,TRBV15,CATSQDRYNQPQHF,TGTGCCACCAGCCAGGACAGATACAATCAGCCCCAGCATTTT
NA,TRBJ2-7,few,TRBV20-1,CSARQGLRREQYF,TGCAGTGCTAGGCAAGGACTACGACGCGAGCAGTACTTC
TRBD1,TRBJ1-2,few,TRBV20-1,CSALDPGTGLRYGYTF,TGCAGTGCTTTGGATCCCGGGACAGGGCTGCGTTATGGCTACACCTTC
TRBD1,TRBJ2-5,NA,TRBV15,CATSPLEQGYGNEQYF,TGTGCCACCAGCCCCCTGGAACAGGGGTATGGGAATGAGCAGTACTTC
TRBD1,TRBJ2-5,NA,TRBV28,CASRYSGGEIPQETQYF,TGTGCCAGCAGGTATTCAGGGGGCGAGATCCCCCAAGAGACCCAGTACTTC
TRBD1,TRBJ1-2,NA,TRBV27,CASGKPQGARGYGYTF,TGTGCCAGCGGAAAACCCCAGGGGGCGCGGGGCTATGGCTACACCTTC
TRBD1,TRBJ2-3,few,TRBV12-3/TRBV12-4,CASSFGGQGASDTQYF,TGTGCCAGCAGTTTCGGGGGACAGGGGGCTTCCGATACGCAGTATTTT
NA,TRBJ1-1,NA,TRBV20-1,CSVARGNTEAFF,TGCAGTGTTGCCAGGGGGAACACTGAAGCTTTCTTT
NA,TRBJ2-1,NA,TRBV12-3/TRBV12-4,CASTYLSGGGHNEQFF,TGTGCCAGCACCTACCTGAGTGGCGGGGGCCACAATGAGCAGTTCTTC
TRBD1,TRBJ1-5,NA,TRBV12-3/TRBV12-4,CASSWGQTNQPQHF,TGTGCCAGCAGCTGGGGACAGACCAATCAGCCCCAGCATTTT
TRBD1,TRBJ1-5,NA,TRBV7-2,CASSLGQGEPRHF,TGTGCCAGCAGCTTAGGACAGGGTGAGCCCCGGCATTTT
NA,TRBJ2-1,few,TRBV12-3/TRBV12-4,CASSFRGGNEQFF,TGTGCCAGCAGTTTTAGGGGCGGGAATGAGCAGTTCTTC
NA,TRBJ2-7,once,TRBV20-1,CSARDAGTSHYEQYF,TGCAGTGCTAGAGACGCCGGGACGTCCCATTACGAGCAGTACTTC
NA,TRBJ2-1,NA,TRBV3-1,CASSQQTGNEQFF,TGTGCCAGCAGCCAACAAACCGGCAATGAGCAGTTCTTC
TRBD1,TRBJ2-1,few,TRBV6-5,CASSYSYRGDNEQFF,TGTGCCAGCAGCTACTCATACAGGGGGGACAATGAGCAGTTCTTC
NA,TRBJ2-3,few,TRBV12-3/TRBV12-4,CASSFSGELSTDTQYF,TGTGCCAGCAGTTTTTCTGGAGAACTTAGCACAGATACGCAGTATTTT
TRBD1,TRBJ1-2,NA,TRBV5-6,CASSLTGAFYGYTF,TGTGCCAGCAGCTTGACAGGGGCTTTCTATGGCTACACCTTC
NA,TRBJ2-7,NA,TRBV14,CASSQDYGTPYEQYF,TGTGCCAGCAGCCAAGATTACGGGACACCTTACGAGCAGTACTTC
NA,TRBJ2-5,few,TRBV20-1,CSAGPGETQYF,TGCAGTGCAGGGCCAGGAGAGACCCAGTACTTC
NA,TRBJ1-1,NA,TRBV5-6,CASSWRRAEAFF,TGTGCCAGCAGCTGGAGGAGGGCTGAAGCTTTCTTT
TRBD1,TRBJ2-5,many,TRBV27,CASSPGQFQETQYF,TGCGCCAGCAGCCCGGGACAGTTCCAAGAGACCCAGTACTTC
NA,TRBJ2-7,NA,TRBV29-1,CSVEWGADYEQYF,TGCAGCGTTGAATGGGGGGCAGACTACGAGCAGTACTTC
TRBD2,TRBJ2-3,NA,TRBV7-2,CASSPWTSGGVTDTQYF,TGTGCCAGCAGCCCATGGACTAGCGGGGGGGTCACAGATACGCAGTATTTT
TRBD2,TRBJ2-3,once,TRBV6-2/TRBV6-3,CASSAPEAGGLSDTQYF,TGTGCCAGCAGTGCTCCCGAAGCGGGGGGGCTGTCAGATACGCAGTATTTT
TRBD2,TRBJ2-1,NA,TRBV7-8,CASSPLGRAGDYNEQFF,TGTGCCAGCAGCCCCCTTGGTCGAGCGGGGGACTACAATGAGCAGTTCTTC
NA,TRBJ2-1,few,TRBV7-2,CASSSPRGGAPFYEQFF,TGTGCCAGCAGCTCACCAAGGGGGGGGGCCCCCTTCTATGAGCAGTTCTTC
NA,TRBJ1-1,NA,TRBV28,CASTTGVANTEAFF,TGTGCCAGCACCACGGGGGTGGCAAACACTGAAGCTTTCTTT
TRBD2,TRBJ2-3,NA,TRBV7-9,CASSQQRAGGDTQYF,TGTGCCAGCAGCCAACAGCGGGCGGGGGGAGATACGCAGTATTTT
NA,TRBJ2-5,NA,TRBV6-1,CASTNGPTQETQYF,TGTGCCAGCACTAACGGGCCAACTCAAGAGACCCAGTACTTC
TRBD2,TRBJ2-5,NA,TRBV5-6,CASSLLWLADVRQETQYF,TGTGCCAGCAGCTTGTTGTGGCTAGCGGACGTGCGACAAGAGACCCAGTACTTC
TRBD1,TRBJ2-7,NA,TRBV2,CASSGDRAHEQYF,TGTGCCAGCAGTGGAGACAGGGCCCACGAGCAGTACTTC
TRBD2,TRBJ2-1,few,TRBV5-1,CASSLAPAGGYNEQFF,TGCGCCAGCAGCTTGGCCCCAGCGGGGGGATACAATGAGCAGTTCTTC
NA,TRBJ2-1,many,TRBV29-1,CSVGTYNEQFF,TGCAGCGTGGGGACCTACAATGAGCAGTTCTTC
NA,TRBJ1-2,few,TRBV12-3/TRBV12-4,CASAEGANYGYTF,TGTGCCAGCGCCGAGGGGGCTAACTATGGCTACACCTTC
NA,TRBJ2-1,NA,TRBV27,CASSLSEYSYNEQFF,TGTGCCAGCAGTTTATCTGAGTACTCCTACAATGAGCAGTTCTTC
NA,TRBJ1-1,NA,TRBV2,CATQKGSGNTEAFF,TGTGCCACTCAAAAAGGGTCGGGGAACACTGAAGCTTTCTTT
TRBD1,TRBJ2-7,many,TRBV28,CASSLVGRGSYEQYF,TGCGCCAGCAGCTTGGTCGGCAGGGGGTCCTACGAGCAGTACTTC